The 18 T cell receptor beta chains below were found in one sample sequenced in a study of blood T cell repertoires in COVID-19. Sequencing was performed with immunoSEQ multiplex PCR; in TCRdb, only in-frame clones are kept and a portion is missing. The table includes about 150,000 clones, around 83% detected once. What was sequenced was peripheral blood. Source of these receptors: a woman aged 50 to 65 with acute or convalescent COVID-19.

This clone appeared a few times. This chain links TRBV7-2 with TRBJ2-7, with D hard to call. The ends were cut back, 2 bases at V and 3 bases at J, with 14 bases in the middle. The germline gives CDR1 SGHTA, CDR2 FQGNSA. This CDR3 comprises 15 residues. DNA of the CDR3: TGTGCCAGCAGCTTAAGATTATTAGGCGGCTACGAGCAGTACTTC. This codes for CASSLRLLGGYEQYF.

This chain uses TRBV4-2 with TRBJ1-5; 7 bases are a match to TRBD1. V shed 3 bases and J 3 bases; nucleotides not matched to a gene: 5. This CDR3 has 15 amino acids. Per germline, CDR1 LGHNA and CDR2 YNFKEQ. The CDR3 nucleotides are TGTGCCAGCAGCCAGTCTGACAGGGTCAATCAGCCCCAGCATTTT. Translating it yields CASSQSDRVNQPQHF.

J is TRBJ2-3 and V is TRBV5-5; possibly TRBD2 for D (7 bases). The V gene's germline CDR1 is SGHKS and CDR2 YYEKEE (reference sequence). The CDR3 is 15 residues long. Trimming removed 3 bases from V and 0 bases from J, with 11 bases in between. The CDR3 DNA reads TGTGCCAGCAGCTCGGCGGGGGCTAGCACAGATACGCAGTATTTT. Amino acid sequence: CASSSAGASTDTQYF.

V and J are TRBV6-5 and TRBJ1-1, with D hard to call. The CDR3 sequence is 12 residues long. The germline V and J ends were trimmed by 6 bases and 4 bases, with 9 bases remaining between them. From germline, CDR1 is MNHEY and CDR2 SVGAGI. The CDR3 nucleotides read TGTGCCAGCAGCCGCTTCGGCACTGAAGCTTTCTTT. This encodes CASSRFGTEAFF.

V and J are TRBV28 and TRBJ2-7; TRBD1 is a possible D gene (6 bases). CDR1 and CDR2 from the germline V gene are MDHEN and SYDVKM. V was shortened by 5 bases and J by 5 bases, with 22 bases between the two germline ends. This CDR3 spans 16 amino acids. The DNA of the CDR3 is TGTGCCAGCAGTATCGAGGGGGTGACCCTGGGGGACGAGCAGTACTTC. This encodes CASSIEGVTLGDEQYF.

The chain joins TRBV5-4 to TRBJ2-6; 10 bases map to TRBD2. CDR1 and CDR2 (germline): SGHNT, YYREEE (reference sequence). V gave up 4 bases and J gave up 1 base; unmatched junction bases: 8. This CDR3 has 18 amino acids. Written as DNA, the CDR3 is TGTGCCAGCAGCACCGACCTAGCGGGAGTTTCTGGGGCCAACGTCCTGACTTTC. This sequence encodes CASSTDLAGVSGANVLTF.

V gene TRBV7-9 combines with J gene TRBJ1-2, with 7 nucleotides matching TRBD1. Germline CDR1 is SEHNR and CDR2 is FQNEAQ (reference sequence). CDR3 length equals 15 residues. The trim removed 2 bases at V and 4 bases at J, leaving 7 bases unmatched. CDR3 nucleotide sequence: TGTGCCAGCAGCTTAATCTACCCAGGGGGCTATGGCTACACCTTC. Protein: CASSLIYPGGYGYTF.

The chain uses TRBV30 and TRBJ2-5, with a weak D call TRBD2 (6 bases). The germline V gene encodes CDR1 GTSNPN and CDR2 SVGIG (reference sequence). V was clipped by 4 bases and J by 0 bases, with 21 bases between them. This CDR3 has 17 residues. The CDR3 region has the DNA TGTGCCTGGAAAACAAACCGGGAGCTTAGGTACCAAGAGACCCAGTACTTC. This gives the protein CAWKTNRELRYQETQYF.

The genes are TRBV4-3 and TRBJ2-2, with D maybe TRBD1 (5 bases). The CDR3 runs 14 residues. Trimming took off 3 bases at V and 3 bases at J, with 8 bases between the two ends. Looked up from germline, CDR1 is LGHNA and CDR2 is YSLEER. The CDR3: CASSHRQYTGELFF. In DNA form, the CDR3 reads TGCGCCAGCAGCCACAGACAGTACACCGGGGAGCTGTTTTTT.

The chain uses TRBV30 and TRBJ2-2; 9 bases agree with TRBD1. Germline CDR1 and CDR2: GTSNPN and SVGIG (reference sequence). The trim removed 2 bases at V and 3 bases at J, leaving 4 bases unmatched. This CDR3 region has 15 residues. The CDR3: CAWSTGQGYTGELFF. CDR3 coding DNA: TGTGCCTGGAGTACGGGACAGGGATACACCGGGGAGCTGTTTTTT. Looking up the rest from reference TRBV30 and TRBJ2-2 gives the full variable domain: SQTIHQWPATLVQPVGSPLSLECTVEGTSNPNLYWYRQAAGRGLQLLFYSVGIGQISSEVPQNLSASRPQDRQFILSSKKLLLSDSGFYLCAWSTGQGYTGELFFGEGSRLTVL.

The chain has TRBV5-1 and TRBJ2-5; 8 positions match TRBD2. V gave up 2 bases and J gave up 2 bases; unmatched junction bases: 5. There are 15 residues in the CDR3. Looked up from germline, CDR1 is SGHRS and CDR2 is YFSETQ. The CDR3 sequence: CASSFAGGVQETQYF. The CDR3 region has the DNA TGCGCCAGCAGCTTTGCGGGGGGCGTTCAAGAGACCCAGTACTTC.

This chain joins TRBV6-5 and TRBJ1-2, with D possibly being TRBD1 (6 bases). The CDR3 is 11 residues long. Germline CDR1 is MNHEY and CDR2 is SVGAGI. The V end lost 7 bases, the J end lost 3 bases, and 6 bases lay between the germline ends. The CDR3 DNA follows: TGTGCCAGCAACAGGGACTATGGCTACACCTTC. It yields the protein CASNRDYGYTF.

The chain uses TRBV27 and TRBJ2-5, with D uncertain. The CDR3 sequence is 12 residues long. The germline CDR1 and CDR2 sequences are MNHEY and SMNVEV (reference sequence). V was cut by 6 bases and J by 5 bases, with 10 bases left in between. The CDR3 bases are TGTGCCAGCAGGGCCCTCGGGGAGACCCAGTACTTC. It codes for CASRALGETQYF.

The chain joins TRBV7-2 to TRBJ2-4, with D possibly TRBD2 on 7 matching bases. V was shortened by 5 bases and J by 7 bases, with 15 bases between the two germline ends. This CDR3 has 14 amino acids. Germline V gene lookup returns CDR1 SGHTA and CDR2 FQGNSA. This CDR3 reads CASSLSGTRNIQYF. In DNA, the CDR3 is TGTGCCAGCAGCCTCAGCGGGACAAGGAACATTCAGTACTTC.

CDR3 nucleotides: TGCGCCAGCAGCACCGGACAGGGTTTGATCGGTGGCTACACCTTC. Amino acid sequence: CASSTGQGLIGGYTF. This chain connects TRBV5-1 to TRBJ1-2, with TRBD1 identical over 8 bases. The CDR3 has 15 residues. V trimming: 4 bases; J trimming: 7 bases; junction bases outside the gene matches: 12. Germline loops: CDR1 SGHRS, CDR2 YFSETQ.

The chain employs TRBV19 and TRBJ1-1; D not certain. The CDR3 has 14 residues. Trimming removed 5 bases from V and 0 bases from J, with 10 bases in between. Germline V gene lookup returns CDR1 LNHDA and CDR2 SQIVND (reference sequence). The CDR3 region has the DNA TGTGCCAGTAGTGCTACGATAATGAACACTGAAGCTTTCTTT. Translated: CASSATIMNTEAFF.

The CDR3 coding sequence is TGTGCCAGCTCACCACAGGCTAGCGGAATGGAGACCCAGTACTTC. As protein: CASSPQASGMETQYF. The chain is built from TRBV18 and TRBJ2-5; 7 bases line up with TRBD2. Germline values: CDR1 KGHSH, CDR2 LQKENI. Germline trimming cut 1 base from V and 5 bases from J; bases unmatched to any gene: 7. The CDR3 has 15 residues.

CDR3 sequence: CAWMRGTDSGNTIYF. The CDR3 DNA reads TGTGCCTGGATGCGGGGGACTGACTCTGGAAACACCATATATTTT. The chain links TRBV30 to TRBJ1-3; tentatively, D is TRBD1 (5 bases). Per germline, CDR1 GTSNPN and CDR2 SVGIG (reference sequence). This CDR3 comprises 15 residues. Trimming left V 4 bases short and J 0 bases short, with 13 bases between.